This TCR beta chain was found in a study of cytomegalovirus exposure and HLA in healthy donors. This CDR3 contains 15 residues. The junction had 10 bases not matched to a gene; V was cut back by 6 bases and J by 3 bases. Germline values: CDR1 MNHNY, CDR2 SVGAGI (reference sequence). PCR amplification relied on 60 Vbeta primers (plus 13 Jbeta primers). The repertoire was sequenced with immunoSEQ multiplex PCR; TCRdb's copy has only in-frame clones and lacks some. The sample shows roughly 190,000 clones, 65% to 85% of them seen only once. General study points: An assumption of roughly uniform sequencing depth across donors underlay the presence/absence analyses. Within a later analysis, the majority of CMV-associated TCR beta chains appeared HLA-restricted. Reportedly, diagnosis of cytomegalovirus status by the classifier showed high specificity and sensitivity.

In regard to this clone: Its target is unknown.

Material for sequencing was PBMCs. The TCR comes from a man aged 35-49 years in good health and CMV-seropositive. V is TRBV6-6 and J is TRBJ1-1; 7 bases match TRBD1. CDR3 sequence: CASRRRQGLDTEAFF. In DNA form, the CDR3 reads TGTGCCAGCAGGCGACGACAGGGACTGGACACTGAAGCTTTCTTT.